This T cell receptor beta chain originates from a study of technical replicates of blood from several donors. The germline V gene encodes CDR1 MNHNS and CDR2 SASEGT. The CDR3 has 14 amino acids. V lost 2 bases, J lost 5 bases, and 0 bases stayed unmatched. Sequenced by immunoSEQ multiplex PCR; TCRdb stores in-frame clones only, minus some. The sample comprises about 88,000 clones, just under 95% of which are singletons, and around 0.25% rests with the top ten. V is TRBV6-1 and J is TRBJ2-5; 12 bases align to TRBD2. Specimen: T cells isolated from PBMCs. This clonotype was sampled from a human donor in good health. The CDR3 loop is CASSETSGGETQYF. CDR3 coding DNA: TGTGCCAGCAGTGAAACTAGCGGGGGGGAGACCCAGTACTTC.